A selection of T cell receptor beta chains follows, all from one sample in a study of cytomegalovirus exposure and HLA in healthy donors. Sequencing used immunoSEQ multiplex PCR; TCRdb keeps in-frame clones, though not all of them. Of around 70,000 clones in the sample, 85% to 95% are singletons; the top ten hold 3.3%. The sequenced sample was PBMCs. All receptors come from a young man in good health and CMV-seronegative. CDR3s include the opening cysteine and the closing phenylalanine or tryptophan. A D gene is named only where the DNA matches it firmly. A row's size may be missing; if present it is once, few, many or a size class.

CDR3 protein	CDR3 DNA	J gene	D gene	clone size	V gene
CASSEDSYGYTF	TGTGCCAGCAGTGAAGACAGTTATGGCTACACCTTC	TRBJ1-2	NA	NA	TRBV6-1
CASSLGRANTEAFF	TGTGCCAGCAGCTTGGGCAGAGCAAACACTGAAGCTTTCTTT	TRBJ1-1	NA	NA	TRBV7-2
CASSLQGGGNGYTF	TGTGCCAGCAGTCTTCAGGGGGGAGGAAATGGCTACACCTTC	TRBJ1-2	TRBD1	NA	TRBV6-5
CASSQENLAYTEAFF	TGCGCCAGCAGCCAAGAGAATCTCGCGTACACTGAAGCTTTCTTT	TRBJ1-1	NA	once	TRBV4-3
CASSEITGINEQYF	TGTGCCAGCTCTGAAATTACAGGGATCAACGAGCAGTACTTC	TRBJ2-7	NA	few	TRBV27
CASRTRPPGLEETQYF	TGTGCCAGCAGAACAAGACCTCCGGGACTAGAAGAGACCCAGTACTTC	TRBJ2-5	TRBD2	NA	TRBV7-9
CASRAATDPFYEQYF	TGTGCCAGCAGAGCCGCGACAGACCCATTCTACGAGCAGTACTTC	TRBJ2-7	NA	NA	TRBV6-1
CASSSLGQEQETQYF	TGTGCCAGCAGCTCCCTGGGACAGGAGCAAGAGACCCAGTACTTC	TRBJ2-5	TRBD1	once	TRBV7-3
CASSEGANYGYTF	TGTGCCAGCAGTGAGGGGGCGAACTATGGCTACACCTTC	TRBJ1-2	NA	NA	TRBV2
CASSLGQYTEAFF	TGCGCCAGCAGCTTAGGACAGTACACTGAAGCTTTCTTT	TRBJ1-1	NA	NA	TRBV5-1
CASSSRQGFSYNEQFF	TGTGCCAGCAGTTCCCGACAGGGCTTCTCCTACAATGAGCAGTTCTTC	TRBJ2-1	TRBD1	NA	TRBV28
CASSPPGSNTEAFF	TGCGCCAGCAGCCCCCCGGGATCGAACACTGAAGCTTTCTTT	TRBJ1-1	NA	NA	TRBV4-1
CATSRGRVGYEQYF	TGTGCCACCAGCAGAGGCAGGGTGGGCTACGAGCAGTACTTC	TRBJ2-7	NA	once	TRBV15
CASSWGGYSEQYF	TGTGCCAGCAGCTGGGGAGGGTACTCCGAGCAGTACTTC	TRBJ2-7	TRBD2	NA	TRBV11-3
CASSIVGQGNSPLHF	TGTGCCAGTAGTATAGTAGGACAGGGTAACTCACCCCTCCACTTT	TRBJ1-6	TRBD1	NA	TRBV19
CASSSGDTEAFF	TGTGCCAGCAGCTCAGGGGACACTGAAGCTTTCTTT	TRBJ1-1	NA	NA	TRBV6-6
CASSLSPGGDTDTQYF	TGTGCCAGCAGTTTGTCCCCGGGGGGGGACACAGATACGCAGTATTTT	TRBJ2-3	TRBD2	NA	TRBV27
CASSVGTSTDTQYF	TGTGCCAGCAGCGTAGGGACTAGCACAGATACGCAGTATTTT	TRBJ2-3	NA	NA	TRBV9
CASWIAGGLLTDTQYF	TGTGCCAGTTGGATAGCGGGGGGCCTTCTCACAGATACGCAGTATTTT	TRBJ2-3	TRBD2	NA	TRBV27
CASRFRTASYEQYF	TGTGCCAGCAGATTCCGGACAGCATCCTACGAGCAGTACTTC	TRBJ2-7	NA	NA	TRBV27
CASSAGTGVGEDYGYTF	TGTGCCAGCAGTGCCGGGACAGGGGTGGGAGAGGACTATGGCTACACCTTC	TRBJ1-2	TRBD1	NA	TRBV9
CASSLEDGRGNYGYTF	TGTGCCAGCAGCTTAGAAGACGGACGGGGGAACTATGGCTACACCTTC	TRBJ1-2	NA	NA	TRBV7-6
CASSADRGRETQYF	TGCGCCAGCAGCGCGGACAGGGGGCGAGAGACCCAGTACTTC	TRBJ2-5	TRBD1	once	TRBV5-1
CASSLSSGSTDTQYF	TGTGCCAGCAGTTTATCGTCAGGGAGCACAGATACGCAGTATTTT	TRBJ2-3	NA	NA	TRBV27
CASSYGQPQETQYF	TGTGCCAGCAGCTACGGACAGCCCCAAGAGACCCAGTACTTC	TRBJ2-5	NA	few	TRBV7-9
CASSETQGAGGYTF	TGTGCCAGCAGTGAAACCCAGGGGGCTGGTGGCTACACCTTC	TRBJ1-2	TRBD1	NA	TRBV6-1
CATEGGGHQFQFF	TGTGCCACGGAGGGGGGGGGCCATCAATTCCAGTTCTTC	TRBJ2-1	NA	NA	TRBV10-3
CASSPWGGEKLFF	TGTGCCAGCAGCCCATGGGGGGGTGAAAAACTGTTTTTT	TRBJ1-4	NA	NA	TRBV7-8